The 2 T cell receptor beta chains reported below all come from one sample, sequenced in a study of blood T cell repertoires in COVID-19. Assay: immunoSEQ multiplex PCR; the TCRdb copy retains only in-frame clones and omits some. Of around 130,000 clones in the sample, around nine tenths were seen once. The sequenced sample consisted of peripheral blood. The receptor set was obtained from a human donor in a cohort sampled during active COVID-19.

CDR3 region: CAWTAGNTIYF. The CDR3 DNA is TGTGCCTGGACCGCGGGAAACACCATATATTTT. The chain combines TRBV30 with TRBJ1-3; D unclear. Germline V gives CDR1 GTSNPN, CDR2 SVGIG (reference sequence). V dropped 4 bases and J dropped 4 bases, with 5 bases sitting between them. The CDR3 loop spans 11 amino acids.

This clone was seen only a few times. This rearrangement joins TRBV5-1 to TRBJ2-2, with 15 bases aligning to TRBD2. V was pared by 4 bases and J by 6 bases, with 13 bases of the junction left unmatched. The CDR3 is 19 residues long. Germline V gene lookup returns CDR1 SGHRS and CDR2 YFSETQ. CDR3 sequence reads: CASSPRTSGRAVRAGELFF. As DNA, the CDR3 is TGCGCCAGCAGCCCACGGACTAGCGGGAGGGCCGTTAGAGCCGGGGAGCTGTTTTTT.